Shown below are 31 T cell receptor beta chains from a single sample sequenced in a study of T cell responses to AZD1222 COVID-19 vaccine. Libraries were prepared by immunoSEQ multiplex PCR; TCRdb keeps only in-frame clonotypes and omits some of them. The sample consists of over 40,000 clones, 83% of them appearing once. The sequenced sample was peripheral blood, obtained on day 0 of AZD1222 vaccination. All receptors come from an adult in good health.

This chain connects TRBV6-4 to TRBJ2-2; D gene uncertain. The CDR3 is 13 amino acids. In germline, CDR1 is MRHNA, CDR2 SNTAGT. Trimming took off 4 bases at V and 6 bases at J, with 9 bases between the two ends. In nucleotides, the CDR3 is TGTGCCAGCAGTGCCGGACCCTCCGGGGAGCTGTTTTTT. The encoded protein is CASSAGPSGELFF.

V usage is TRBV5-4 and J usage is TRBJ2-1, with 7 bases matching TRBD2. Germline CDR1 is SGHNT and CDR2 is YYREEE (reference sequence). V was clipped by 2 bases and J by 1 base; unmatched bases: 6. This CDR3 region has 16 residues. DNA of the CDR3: TGTGCCAGCAGCTTCTCGGGGGGTCGTTCCTACAATGAGCAGTTCTTC. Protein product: CASSFSGGRSYNEQFF.

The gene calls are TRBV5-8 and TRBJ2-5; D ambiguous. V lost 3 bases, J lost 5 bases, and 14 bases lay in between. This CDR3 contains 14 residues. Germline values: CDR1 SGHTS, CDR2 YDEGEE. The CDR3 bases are TGTGCCAGCAGCTCACTCAGCGAGCAGGAGACCCAGTACTTC. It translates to CASSSLSEQETQYF.

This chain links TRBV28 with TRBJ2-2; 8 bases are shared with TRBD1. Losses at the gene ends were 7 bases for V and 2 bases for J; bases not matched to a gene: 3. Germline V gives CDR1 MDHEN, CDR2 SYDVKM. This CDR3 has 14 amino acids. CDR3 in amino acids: CASIGTGNTGELFF. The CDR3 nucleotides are TGTGCCAGCATAGGGACAGGAAACACCGGGGAGCTGTTTTTT.

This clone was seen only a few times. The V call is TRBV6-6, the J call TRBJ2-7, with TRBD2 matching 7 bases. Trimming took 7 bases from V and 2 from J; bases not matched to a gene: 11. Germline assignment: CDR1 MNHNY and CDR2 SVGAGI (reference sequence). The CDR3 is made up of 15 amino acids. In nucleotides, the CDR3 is TGTGCCAGCACCCTTGGGACTATCCCCGCCTACGAGCAGTACTTC. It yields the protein CASTLGTIPAYEQYF.

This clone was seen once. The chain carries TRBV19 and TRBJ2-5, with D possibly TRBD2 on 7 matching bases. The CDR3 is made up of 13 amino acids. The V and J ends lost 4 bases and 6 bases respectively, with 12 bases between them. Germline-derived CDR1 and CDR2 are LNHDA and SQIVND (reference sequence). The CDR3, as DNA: TGTGCCAGTAGTAAGGGGGGGGTAAAGACCCAGTACTTC. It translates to CASSKGGVKTQYF.

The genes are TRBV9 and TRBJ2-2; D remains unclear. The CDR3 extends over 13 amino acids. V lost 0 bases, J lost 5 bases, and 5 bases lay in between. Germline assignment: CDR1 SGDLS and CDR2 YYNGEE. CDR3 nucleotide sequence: TGTGCCAGCAGCGTAGACGGGACCGGGGAGCTGTTTTTT. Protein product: CASSVDGTGELFF.

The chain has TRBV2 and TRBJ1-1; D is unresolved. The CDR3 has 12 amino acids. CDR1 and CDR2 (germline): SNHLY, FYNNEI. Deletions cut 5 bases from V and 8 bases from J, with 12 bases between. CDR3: CASSPNGSEAFF. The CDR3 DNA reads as TGTGCCAGCAGTCCGAACGGTTCAGAAGCTTTCTTT.

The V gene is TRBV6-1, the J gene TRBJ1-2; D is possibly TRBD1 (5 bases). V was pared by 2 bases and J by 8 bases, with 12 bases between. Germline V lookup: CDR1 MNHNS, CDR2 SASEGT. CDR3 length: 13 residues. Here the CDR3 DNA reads TGTGCCAGCAGTGAATCCGGGGGGGACGGCTACACCTTC. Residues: CASSESGGDGYTF.

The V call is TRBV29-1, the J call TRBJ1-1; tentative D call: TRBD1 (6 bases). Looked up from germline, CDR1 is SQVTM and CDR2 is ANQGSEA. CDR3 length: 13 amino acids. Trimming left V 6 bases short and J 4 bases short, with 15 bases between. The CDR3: CSVEGVSTTEAFF. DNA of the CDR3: TGCAGCGTCGAGGGGGTATCGACCACTGAAGCTTTCTTT.

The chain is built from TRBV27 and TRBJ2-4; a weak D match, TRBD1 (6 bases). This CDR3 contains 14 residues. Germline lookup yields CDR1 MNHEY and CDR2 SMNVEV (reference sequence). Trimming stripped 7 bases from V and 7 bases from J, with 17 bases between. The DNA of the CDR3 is TGTGCCAGCACCCCCCGGCGAGGGGGTAACATTCAGTACTTC. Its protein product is CASTPRRGGNIQYF.

The CDR3 protein is CASSGTGTGAYEQYF. Written as DNA, the CDR3 is TGTGCCAGCAGCGGAACCGGGACAGGGGCCTACGAGCAGTACTTC. The gene calls are TRBV7-2 and TRBJ2-7, with 10 bases matching TRBD1. The CDR3 loop spans 15 amino acids. Germline lookup yields CDR1 SGHTA and CDR2 FQGNSA. Trimming cost V 5 bases and J 2 bases; bases outside gene matches: 6.

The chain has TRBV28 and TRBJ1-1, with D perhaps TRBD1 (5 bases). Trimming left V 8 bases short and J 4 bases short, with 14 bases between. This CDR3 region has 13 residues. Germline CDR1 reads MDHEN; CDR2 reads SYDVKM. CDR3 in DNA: TGTGCCAGCGGTAAGGATGGGGGCACTGAAGCTTTCTTT. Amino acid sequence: CASGKDGGTEAFF.

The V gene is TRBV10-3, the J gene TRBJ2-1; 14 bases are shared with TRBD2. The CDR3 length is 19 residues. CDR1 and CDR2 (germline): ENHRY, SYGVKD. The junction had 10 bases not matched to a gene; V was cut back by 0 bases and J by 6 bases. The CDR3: CAISESYVGTSGRFNEQFF. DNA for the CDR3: TGTGCCATCAGTGAGTCGTATGTCGGGACTAGCGGGAGATTCAATGAGCAGTTCTTC.

CDR3 protein: CASSRGRTDYEQYF. CDR3 coding DNA: TGTGCCAGCTCTCGCGGACGGACCGACTACGAGCAGTACTTC. The chain combines TRBV18 with TRBJ2-7; no clear D gene. The germline CDR1 and CDR2 sequences are KGHSH and LQKENI. The CDR3 runs to 14 residues. V lost 6 bases and J 3 bases, leaving 15 bases between the germline ends.

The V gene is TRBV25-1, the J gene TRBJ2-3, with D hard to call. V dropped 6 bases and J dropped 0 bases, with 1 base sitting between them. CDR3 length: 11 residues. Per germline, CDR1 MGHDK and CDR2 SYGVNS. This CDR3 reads CASRSTDTQYF. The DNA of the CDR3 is TGTGCCAGCAGGAGCACAGATACGCAGTATTTT.

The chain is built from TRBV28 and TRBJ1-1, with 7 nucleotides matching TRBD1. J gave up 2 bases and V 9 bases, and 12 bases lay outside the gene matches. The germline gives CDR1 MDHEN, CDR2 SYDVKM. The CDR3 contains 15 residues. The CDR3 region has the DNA TGTGCCAGAAAAGAGTTGGGACAGCCAAACACTGAAGCTTTCTTT. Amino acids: CARKELGQPNTEAFF. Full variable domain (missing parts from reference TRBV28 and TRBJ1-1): DVKVTQSSRYLVKRTGEKVFLECVQDMDHENMFWYRQDPGLGLRLIYFSYDVKMKEKGDIPEGYSVSREKKERFSLILESASTNQTSMYLCARKELGQPNTEAFFGQGTRLTVV.

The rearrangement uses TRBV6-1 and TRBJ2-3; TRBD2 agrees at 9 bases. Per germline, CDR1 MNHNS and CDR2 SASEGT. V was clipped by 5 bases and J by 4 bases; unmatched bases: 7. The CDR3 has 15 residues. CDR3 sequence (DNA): TGTGCCAGCAGTCAAGGGGGCGGGGGGGCAGATACGCAGTATTTT. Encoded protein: CASSQGGGGADTQYF.

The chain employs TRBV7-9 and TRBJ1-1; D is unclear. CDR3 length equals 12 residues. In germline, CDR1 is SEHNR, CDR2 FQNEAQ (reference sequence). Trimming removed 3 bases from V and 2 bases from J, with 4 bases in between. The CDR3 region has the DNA TGTGCCAGCAGCTTTGTTAACACTGAAGCTTTCTTT. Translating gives CASSFVNTEAFF.

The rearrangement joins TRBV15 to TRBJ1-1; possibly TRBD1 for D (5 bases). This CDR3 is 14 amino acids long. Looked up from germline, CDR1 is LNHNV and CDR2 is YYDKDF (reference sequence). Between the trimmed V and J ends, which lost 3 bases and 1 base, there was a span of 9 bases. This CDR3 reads CATSRRDGNTEAFF. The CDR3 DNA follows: TGTGCCACCAGCAGGCGGGACGGGAACACTGAAGCTTTCTTT.

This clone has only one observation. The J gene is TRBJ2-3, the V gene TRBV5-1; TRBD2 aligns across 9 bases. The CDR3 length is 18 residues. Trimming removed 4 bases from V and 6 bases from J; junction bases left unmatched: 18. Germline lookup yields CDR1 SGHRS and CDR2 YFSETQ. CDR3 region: CASSRGIGAAGGSDTQYF. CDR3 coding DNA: TGCGCCAGCAGCCGGGGGATTGGTGCGGCGGGAGGGTCGGATACGCAGTATTTT.

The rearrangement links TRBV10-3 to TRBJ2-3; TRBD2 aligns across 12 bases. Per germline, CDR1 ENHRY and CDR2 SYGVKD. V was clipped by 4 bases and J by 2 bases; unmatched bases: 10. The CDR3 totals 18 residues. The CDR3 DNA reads TGTGCCATCAGTGCCCGGACCCTAGCGGGGGGGCACACAGATACGCAGTATTTT. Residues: CAISARTLAGGHTDTQYF.

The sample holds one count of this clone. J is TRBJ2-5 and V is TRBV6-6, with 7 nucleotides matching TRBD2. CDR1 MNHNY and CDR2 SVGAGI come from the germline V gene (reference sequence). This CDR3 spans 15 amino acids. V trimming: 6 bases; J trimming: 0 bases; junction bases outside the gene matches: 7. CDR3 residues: CASRTRREYQETQYF. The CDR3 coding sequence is TGTGCCAGCAGAACCCGGCGGGAGTACCAAGAGACCCAGTACTTC.

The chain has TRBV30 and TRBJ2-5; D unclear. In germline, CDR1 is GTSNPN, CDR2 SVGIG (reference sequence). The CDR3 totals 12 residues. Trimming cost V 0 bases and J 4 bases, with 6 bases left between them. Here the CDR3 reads CAWSVRVETQYF. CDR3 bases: TGTGCCTGGAGTGTACGGGTAGAGACCCAGTACTTC.

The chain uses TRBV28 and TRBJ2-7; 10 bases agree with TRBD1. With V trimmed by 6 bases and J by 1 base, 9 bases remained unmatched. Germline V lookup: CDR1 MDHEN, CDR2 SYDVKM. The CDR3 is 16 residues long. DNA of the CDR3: TGTGCCAGCAGCTTCGGCGGGGGACAGGGGTCCTACGAGCAGTACTTC. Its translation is CASSFGGGQGSYEQYF.

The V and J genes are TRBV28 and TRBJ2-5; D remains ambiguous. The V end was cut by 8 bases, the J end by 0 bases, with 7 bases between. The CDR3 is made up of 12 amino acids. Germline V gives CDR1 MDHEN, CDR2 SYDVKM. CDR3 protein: CASHTDQETQYF. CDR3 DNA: TGTGCCAGCCATACAGACCAAGAGACCCAGTACTTC.

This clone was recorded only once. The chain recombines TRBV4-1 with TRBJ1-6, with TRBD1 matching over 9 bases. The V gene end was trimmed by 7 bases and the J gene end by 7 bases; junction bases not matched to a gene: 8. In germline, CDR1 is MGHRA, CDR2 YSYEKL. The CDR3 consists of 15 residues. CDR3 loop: CASTDRGGMNSPLHF. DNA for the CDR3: TGCGCCAGCACCGACAGGGGGGGTATGAATTCACCCCTCCACTTT.

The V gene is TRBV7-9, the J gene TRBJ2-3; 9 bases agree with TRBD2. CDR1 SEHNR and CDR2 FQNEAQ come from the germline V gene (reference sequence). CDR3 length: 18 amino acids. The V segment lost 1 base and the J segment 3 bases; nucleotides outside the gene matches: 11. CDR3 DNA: TGTGCCAGCAGCTTAGGTGGGTCTAGCGGGGAAAGTACAGATACGCAGTATTTT. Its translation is CASSLGGSSGESTDTQYF.

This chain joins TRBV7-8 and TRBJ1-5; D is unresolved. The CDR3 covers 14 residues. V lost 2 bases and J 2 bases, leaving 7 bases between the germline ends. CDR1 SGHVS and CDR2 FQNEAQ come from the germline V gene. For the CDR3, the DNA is TGTGCCAGCAGCTTATCGTCTGGCAATCAGCCCCAGCATTTT. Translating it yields CASSLSSGNQPQHF.

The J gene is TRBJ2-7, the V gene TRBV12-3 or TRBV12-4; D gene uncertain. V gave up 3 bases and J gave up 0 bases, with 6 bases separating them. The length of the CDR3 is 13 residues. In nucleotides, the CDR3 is TGTGCCAGCAGTTTTGCGGTCTCCTACGAGCAGTACTTC. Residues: CASSFAVSYEQYF.

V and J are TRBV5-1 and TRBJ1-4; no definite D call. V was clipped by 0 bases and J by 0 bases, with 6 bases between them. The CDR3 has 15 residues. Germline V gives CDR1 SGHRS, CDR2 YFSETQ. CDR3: CASSLAAATNEKLFF. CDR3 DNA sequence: TGCGCCAGCAGCTTGGCGGCAGCAACTAATGAAAAACTGTTTTTT.